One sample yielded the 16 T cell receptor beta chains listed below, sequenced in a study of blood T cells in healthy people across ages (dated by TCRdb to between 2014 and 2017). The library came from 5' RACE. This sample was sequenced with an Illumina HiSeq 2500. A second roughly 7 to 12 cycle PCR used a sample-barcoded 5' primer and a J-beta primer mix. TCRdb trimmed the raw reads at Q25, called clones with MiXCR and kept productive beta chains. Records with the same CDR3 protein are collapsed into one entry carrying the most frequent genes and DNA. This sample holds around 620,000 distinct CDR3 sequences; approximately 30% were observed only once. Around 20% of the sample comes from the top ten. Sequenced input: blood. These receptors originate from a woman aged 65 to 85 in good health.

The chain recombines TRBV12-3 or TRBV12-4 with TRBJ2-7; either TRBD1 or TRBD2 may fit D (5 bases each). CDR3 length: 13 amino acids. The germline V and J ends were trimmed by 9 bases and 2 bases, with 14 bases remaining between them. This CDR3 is CASRDGPTYEQYF. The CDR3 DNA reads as TGTGCCAGTAGGGACGGACCCACCTACGAGCAGTACTTC.

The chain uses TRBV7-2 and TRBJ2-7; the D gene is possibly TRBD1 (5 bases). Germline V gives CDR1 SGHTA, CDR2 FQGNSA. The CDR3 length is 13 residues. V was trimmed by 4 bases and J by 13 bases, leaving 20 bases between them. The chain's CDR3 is CASSSFSGSPVYF. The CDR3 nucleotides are TGTGCCAGCAGCTCGTTCTCAGGGTCCCCCGTTTACTTC.

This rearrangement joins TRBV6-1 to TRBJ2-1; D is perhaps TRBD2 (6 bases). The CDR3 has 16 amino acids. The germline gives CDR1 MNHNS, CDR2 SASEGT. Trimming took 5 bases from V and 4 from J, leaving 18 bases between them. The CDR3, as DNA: TGTGCCAGCAGTCTCCAATGGTGGGGGGTATACAATGAGCAGTTCTTC. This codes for CASSLQWWGVYNEQFF.

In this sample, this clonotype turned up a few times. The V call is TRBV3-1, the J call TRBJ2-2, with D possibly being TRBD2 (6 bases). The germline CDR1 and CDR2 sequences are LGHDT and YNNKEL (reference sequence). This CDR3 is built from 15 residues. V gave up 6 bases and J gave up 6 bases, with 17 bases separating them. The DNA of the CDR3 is TGTGCCAGCAGGTTTACCGGACTAACCCCCGGGGAGCTGTTTTTT. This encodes CASRFTGLTPGELFF.

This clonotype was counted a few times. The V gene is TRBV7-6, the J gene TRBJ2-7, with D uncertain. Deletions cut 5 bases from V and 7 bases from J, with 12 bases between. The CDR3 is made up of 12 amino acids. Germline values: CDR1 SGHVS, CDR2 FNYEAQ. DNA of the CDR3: TGTGCCAGCAGCCCGGCCAGTCAAGAGCAGTACTTC. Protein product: CASSPASQEQYF.

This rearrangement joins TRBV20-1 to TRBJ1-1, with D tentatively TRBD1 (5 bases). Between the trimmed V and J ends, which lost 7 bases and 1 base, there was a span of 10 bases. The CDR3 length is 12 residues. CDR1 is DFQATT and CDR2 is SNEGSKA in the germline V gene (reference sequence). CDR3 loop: CSGRGGNTEAFF. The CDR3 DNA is TGCAGTGGGCGCGGGGGGAACACTGAAGCTTTCTTT.

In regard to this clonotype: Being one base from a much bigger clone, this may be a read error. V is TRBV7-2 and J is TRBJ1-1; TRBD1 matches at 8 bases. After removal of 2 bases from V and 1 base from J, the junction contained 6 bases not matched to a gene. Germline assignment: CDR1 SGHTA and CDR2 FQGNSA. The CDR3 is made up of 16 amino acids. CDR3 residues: CASSLPGGTGNTEAFF. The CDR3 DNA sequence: TGTGCCAGCAGCTTACCTGGGGGGACAGGGAACACTGAAGCTTTCTTT.

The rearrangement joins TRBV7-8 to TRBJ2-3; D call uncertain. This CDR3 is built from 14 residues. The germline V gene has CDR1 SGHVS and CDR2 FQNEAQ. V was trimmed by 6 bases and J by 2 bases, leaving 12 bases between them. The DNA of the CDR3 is TGTGCCAGCAGTAAACAGTACTCCACAGATACGCAGTATTTT. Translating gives CASSKQYSTDTQYF.

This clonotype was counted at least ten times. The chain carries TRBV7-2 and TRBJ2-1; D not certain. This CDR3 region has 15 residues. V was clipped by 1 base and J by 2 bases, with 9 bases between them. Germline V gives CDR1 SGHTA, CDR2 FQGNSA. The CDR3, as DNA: TGTGCCAGCAGCTTAGGCCGGATTCCCTACAATGAGCAGTTCTTC. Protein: CASSLGRIPYNEQFF.

The CDR3: CASSLTGDISYNEQFF. In DNA, the CDR3 is TGTGCCAGCAGCTTAACAGGGGACATATCCTACAATGAGCAGTTCTTC. The rearrangement joins TRBV7-3 to TRBJ2-1; weak D call: TRBD1 (6 bases). This CDR3 comprises 16 residues. Trimming shortened V by 0 bases and J by 1 base, and 10 bases separated the two germline ends. Germline-derived CDR1 and CDR2 are SGHTA and FQGTGA.

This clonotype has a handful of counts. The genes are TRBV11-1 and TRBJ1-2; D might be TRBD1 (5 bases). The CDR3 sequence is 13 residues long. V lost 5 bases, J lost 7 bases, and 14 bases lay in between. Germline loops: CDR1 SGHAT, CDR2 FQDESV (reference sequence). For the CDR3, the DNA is TGTGCCAGCAGCCCACAGGCCAGTGGTGGCTACACCTTC. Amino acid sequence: CASSPQASGGYTF.

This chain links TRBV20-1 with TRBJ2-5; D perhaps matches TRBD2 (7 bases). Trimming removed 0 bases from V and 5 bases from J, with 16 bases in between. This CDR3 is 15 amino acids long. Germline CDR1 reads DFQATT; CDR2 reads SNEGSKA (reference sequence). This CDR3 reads CSAREISGGRETQYF. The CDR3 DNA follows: TGCAGTGCTAGAGAAATATCCGGGGGGCGGGAGACCCAGTACTTC.

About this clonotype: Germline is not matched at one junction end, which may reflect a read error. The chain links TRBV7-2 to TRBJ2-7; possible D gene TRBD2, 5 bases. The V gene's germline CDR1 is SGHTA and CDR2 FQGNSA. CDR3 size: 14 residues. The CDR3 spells CAGSPKRGTYEQYF. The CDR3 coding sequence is TGTGCCGGCAGCCCTAAACGGGGAACCTACGAGCAGTACTTC.

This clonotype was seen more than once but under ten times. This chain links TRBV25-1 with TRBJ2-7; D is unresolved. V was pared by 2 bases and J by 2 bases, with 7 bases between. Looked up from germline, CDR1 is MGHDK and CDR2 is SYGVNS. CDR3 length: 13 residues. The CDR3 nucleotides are TGTGCCAGCAGTGAACGGGCGGCCTACGAGCAGTACTTC. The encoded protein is CASSERAAYEQYF.

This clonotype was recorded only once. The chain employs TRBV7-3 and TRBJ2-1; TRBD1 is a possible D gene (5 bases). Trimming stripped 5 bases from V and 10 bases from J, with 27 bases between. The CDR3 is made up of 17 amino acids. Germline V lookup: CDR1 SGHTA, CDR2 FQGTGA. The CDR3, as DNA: TGTGCCAGCAGCCCCCAGGTGGGGCAGATAGGGATAATAGAGCAGTTCTTC. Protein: CASSPQVGQIGIIEQFF. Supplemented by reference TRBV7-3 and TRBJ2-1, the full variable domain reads GAGVSQTPSNKVTEKGKYVELRCDPISGHTALYWYRQSLGQGPEFLIYFQGTGAADDSGLPNDRFFAVRPEGSVSTLKIQRTERGDSAVYLCASSPQVGQIGIIEQFFGPGTRLTVL.

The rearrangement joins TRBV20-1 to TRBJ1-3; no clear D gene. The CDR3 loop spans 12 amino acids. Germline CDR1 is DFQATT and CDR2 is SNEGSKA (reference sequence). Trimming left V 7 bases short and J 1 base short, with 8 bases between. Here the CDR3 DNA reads TGCAGTGTTAGGACGTCTGGAAACACCATATATTTT. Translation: CSVRTSGNTIYF.